Listed below are T cell receptor beta chains from one sample, sequenced in a study of cytomegalovirus exposure and HLA in healthy donors. Some clones are missing from TCRdb's copy, which holds only in-frame ones; the method was immunoSEQ multiplex PCR. The repertoire holds about 190,000 clones, with about 90% as singletons. Sequenced: PBMCs. The receptors derive from a man aged 25 to 45 in good health and CMV-seronegative. Both conserved end residues are trimmed from each CDR3. Fields, in order: J gene, V gene, CDR3 protein.

j_call: TRBJ1-1
v_call: TRBV14
cdr3_aa: ASSPGTDTEAF

j_call: TRBJ2-2
v_call: TRBV11-3
cdr3_aa: ASSFTRGELF

j_call: TRBJ1-1
v_call: TRBV5-4
cdr3_aa: ASSDFQGVETEAF

j_call: TRBJ1-1
v_call: TRBV7-2
cdr3_aa: ASSLRGGTGKLNTEAF

j_call: TRBJ1-6
v_call: TRBV6-5
cdr3_aa: ASSLGQEYSPLH

j_call: TRBJ1-4
v_call: TRBV19
cdr3_aa: ASSIWVTEKLF

j_call: TRBJ1-3
v_call: TRBV9
cdr3_aa: ASSVEGQGLAGNTIY

j_call: TRBJ1-1
v_call: TRBV27
cdr3_aa: ASSFISRTEGTEAF

j_call: TRBJ2-1
v_call: TRBV9
cdr3_aa: ASSVEGTSAKF

j_call: TRBJ1-4
v_call: TRBV11-2
cdr3_aa: ASSFLDPGAKLF

j_call: TRBJ1-5
v_call: TRBV19
cdr3_aa: ASSIVWTAYSNQPQH

j_call: TRBJ1-3
v_call: TRBV19
cdr3_aa: ASSETRGSSGNTIY

j_call: TRBJ2-1
v_call: TRBV6-6
cdr3_aa: ASAGEGGRVGEQF

j_call: TRBJ1-5
v_call: TRBV6-5
cdr3_aa: ASSRSDQGPQH

j_call: TRBJ2-5
v_call: TRBV5-6
cdr3_aa: ASSLWPGKETQY

j_call: TRBJ2-7
v_call: TRBV6-1
cdr3_aa: ASSAGLSYEQY

j_call: TRBJ2-1
v_call: TRBV29-1
cdr3_aa: SVEQRDYYNEQF

j_call: TRBJ2-2
v_call: TRBV28
cdr3_aa: ASSLYIGELF

j_call: TRBJ2-7
v_call: TRBV4-1
cdr3_aa: ASSQGTGGLNEQY

j_call: TRBJ2-7
v_call: TRBV28
cdr3_aa: ATREDSYEQY

j_call: TRBJ1-1
v_call: TRBV6-1
cdr3_aa: ASPDFPMNTEAF

j_call: TRBJ2-5
v_call: TRBV11-2
cdr3_aa: ASSLARASGAGETQY

j_call: TRBJ1-1
v_call: TRBV19
cdr3_aa: ASSPGNLGGTEAF

j_call: TRBJ2-3
v_call: TRBV28
cdr3_aa: ASSWTVRGNTQY

j_call: TRBJ2-1
v_call: TRBV27
cdr3_aa: ASSFETAGSNEQF

j_call: TRBJ1-4
v_call: TRBV7-9
cdr3_aa: ASSQNRADNEKLF

j_call: TRBJ1-2
v_call: TRBV30
cdr3_aa: AWSRGMPYGYT

j_call: TRBJ2-3
v_call: TRBV7-9
cdr3_aa: ASSLRGGSTDTQY

j_call: TRBJ2-7
v_call: TRBV28
cdr3_aa: ASRRLVEQY